Listed here are 26 T cell receptor beta chains from one sample, sequenced in a study of preoperative IRX-2 immunotherapy in early breast cancer (dated by TCRdb to about 2019). The method was the immunoSEQ multiplex PCR assay. TCRdb retrieved this table from immuneACCESS and kept in-frame rearrangements only. Not all clones are present; in checked studies, unresolved V genes account for under half, and no reason is known for the remainder. The sample records around 25,000 clones, about 87% of which are singletons. The ten biggest clones cover 28% of the sample. The sample's treatment or condition label, in plain terms: preoperative locoregional IRX-2 cytokine immunotherapy. Sequencing used tumor tissue, obtained after IRX-2 immunotherapy. The receptors come from a human donor with breast cancer.

V is TRBV11-1 and J is TRBJ2-2; tentative D call: TRBD1 (6 bases). The V gene lost 5 bases and the J gene lost 5 bases, with 15 bases spanning the gap. The CDR3 has 15 residues. Germline CDR1 reads SGHAT; CDR2 reads FQDESV (reference sequence). In nucleotides, the CDR3 is TGTGCCAGCAGCCTACAGGGCCTCAATACCGGGGAGCTGTTTTTT. This translates into CASSLQGLNTGELFF.

This sequence joins TRBV9 and TRBJ2-7; possibly TRBD1 or TRBD2 for D (5 bases each). Germline V lookup: CDR1 SGDLS, CDR2 YYNGEE. V was clipped by 0 bases and J by 6 bases, with 13 bases between them. There are 14 residues in the CDR3. The CDR3 bases are TGTGCCAGCAGCGTAGACCCGGGACCTTTCGAGCAGTACTTC. It specifies CASSVDPGPFEQYF.

This clone was recorded only once. This chain uses TRBV6-1 with TRBJ1-2, with no clear D. The CDR3 has 15 residues. Germline CDR1 is MNHNS and CDR2 is SASEGT. V gave up 1 base and J gave up 4 bases, with 13 bases separating them. CDR3 residues: CASSEGRGRLYGYTF. The CDR3 bases are TGTGCCAGCAGTGAAGGTAGAGGCAGACTCTATGGCTACACCTTC.

The chain carries TRBV4-1 and TRBJ2-7; TRBD2 agrees at 12 bases. CDR1 MGHRA and CDR2 YSYEKL come from the germline V gene. The trim removed 0 bases at V and 5 bases at J, leaving 11 bases unmatched. CDR3 size: 18 residues. The CDR3 bases are TGCGCCAGCAGCCAAGACCCCATCCTAGCGGGGGGGGGTCACGAGCAGTACTTC. Translation gives CASSQDPILAGGGHEQYF.

V and J are TRBV11-3 and TRBJ2-2; D not certain. The germline V and J ends were trimmed by 3 bases and 5 bases, with 7 bases remaining between them. Germline CDR1 and CDR2: SGHNT and YENEEA. The CDR3 is made up of 13 amino acids. CDR3 region: CASSFRQTGELFF. CDR3 coding DNA: TGTGCCAGCAGCTTCCGGCAGACCGGGGAGCTGTTTTTT.

Here the CDR3 DNA reads TGTGCCAGCAGTTACTCGAAGGTGCATACGCAGTATTTT. Translated, it gives CASSYSKVHTQYF. The J gene is TRBJ2-3, the V gene TRBV6-5; D is uncertain. This CDR3 is built from 13 residues. Germline lookup yields CDR1 MNHEY and CDR2 SVGAGI. The V end lost 0 bases, the J end lost 7 bases, and 8 bases lay between the germline ends.

The V gene is TRBV5-6, the J gene TRBJ2-2, with D tentatively TRBD1 or TRBD2 (5 bases each). The CDR3 is 15 amino acids. Trimming took off 7 bases at V and 0 bases at J, with 13 bases between the two ends. Germline assignment: CDR1 SGHDT and CDR2 YYEEEE. The CDR3 here is CASLTGTANTGELFF. The CDR3 coding sequence is TGTGCCAGCTTGACCGGGACGGCGAACACCGGGGAGCTGTTTTTT.

The chain links TRBV11-2 to TRBJ2-5, with TRBD1 identical over 12 bases. The CDR3 length is 16 residues. V was clipped by 1 base and J by 4 bases; unmatched bases: 4. Germline V lookup: CDR1 SGHAT, CDR2 FQNNGV. The CDR3 coding sequence is TGTGCCAGCAGCTTAGGGGGACAGGGGGCCGGAGAGACCCAGTACTTC. Translated: CASSLGGQGAGETQYF.

The chain is built from TRBV11-3 and TRBJ2-2; 9 bases are a match to TRBD2. In germline, CDR1 is SGHNT, CDR2 YENEEA. The CDR3 runs to 14 residues. V dropped 5 bases and J dropped 5; count of bases not matched to a gene: 3. The CDR3 reads CASSAGLATGELFF. The CDR3 nucleotides are TGTGCCAGCAGCGCGGGACTAGCAACCGGGGAGCTGTTTTTT.

The chain links TRBV30 to TRBJ2-2; 7 positions match TRBD2. The CDR3 covers 11 residues. Germline V gives CDR1 GTSNPN, CDR2 SVGIG (reference sequence). V lost 8 bases to trimming and J lost 5 bases; unmatched junction nucleotides: 2. The CDR3 loop reads CAQAGTGELFF. CDR3 coding DNA: TGTGCCCAAGCGGGAACCGGGGAGCTGTTTTTT.

The chain combines TRBV28 with TRBJ1-5; D remains ambiguous. Trimming stripped 3 bases from V and 6 bases from J, with 12 bases between. The CDR3 covers 14 residues. Looked up from germline, CDR1 is MDHEN and CDR2 is SYDVKM. Written as DNA, the CDR3 is TGTGCCAGCAGTTTTATGGTCGGATCTCAGCCCCAGCATTTT. Translation gives CASSFMVGSQPQHF.

The chain is built from TRBV13 and TRBJ1-1, with a possible D match to TRBD1 (5 bases). Deletions cut 8 bases from V and 1 base from J, with 20 bases between. The CDR3 contains 16 residues. Germline CDR1 reads PRHDT; CDR2 reads FYEKMQ (reference sequence). DNA for the CDR3: TGTGCCAGCGGGTTCACCTGGGACGTACCGAACACTGAAGCTTTCTTT. Residues: CASGFTWDVPNTEAFF. Complete variable domain (other parts from reference TRBV13 and TRBJ1-1): AAGVIQSPRHLIKEKRETATLKCYPIPRHDTVYWYQQGPGQDPQFLISFYEKMQSDKGSIPDRFSAQQFSDYHSELNMSSLELGDSALYFCASGFTWDVPNTEAFFGQGTRLTVV.

This sequence joins TRBV28 and TRBJ2-5; 8 nucleotides line up with TRBD2. CDR3 size: 14 residues. Per germline, CDR1 MDHEN and CDR2 SYDVKM. J gave up 5 bases and V 7 bases, and 9 bases lay outside the gene matches. CDR3 bases: TGTGCCAGCACCGGCGGGGGGCAGAGGGAGACCCAGTACTTC. Protein sequence: CASTGGGQRETQYF. Complete variable domain (other parts from reference TRBV28 and TRBJ2-5): DVKVTQSSRYLVKRTGEKVFLECVQDMDHENMFWYRQDPGLGLRLIYFSYDVKMKEKGDIPEGYSVSREKKERFSLILESASTNQTSMYLCASTGGGQRETQYFGPGTRLLVL.

J is TRBJ1-2 and V is TRBV5-4, with 7 bases that match TRBD1. The CDR3 length is 15 residues. Trimming took 4 bases from V and 4 from J; bases not matched to a gene: 10. Germline CDR1 SGHNT, CDR2 YYREEE (reference sequence). The CDR3 spells CASSVNRGFGYGYTF. CDR3 in DNA: TGTGCCAGCAGCGTAAACAGGGGATTTGGCTATGGCTACACCTTC.

This clone was detected only once. The V gene is TRBV7-8, the J gene TRBJ1-5; D is ambiguous. The V gene's germline CDR1 is SGHVS and CDR2 FQNEAQ. CDR3 size: 16 residues. The V gene lost 0 bases and the J gene lost 2 bases, with 11 bases spanning the gap. The CDR3 DNA reads TGTGCCAGCAGCTTAGCCCGGGTTGGGGGCAATCAGCCCCAGCATTTT. Translation gives CASSLARVGGNQPQHF.

The rearrangement uses TRBV2 and TRBJ1-2; TRBD1 agrees at 9 bases. This CDR3 comprises 17 residues. V lost 4 bases to trimming and J lost 8 bases; unmatched junction nucleotides: 17. The germline V gene encodes CDR1 SNHLY and CDR2 FYNNEI. CDR3 DNA sequence: TGTGCCAGCAGTGTACCGGGACAGGGAAACCCGAAGGGGGGCTACACCTTC. It codes for CASSVPGQGNPKGGYTF.

The rearrangement links TRBV7-8 to TRBJ2-5; 10 positions match TRBD2. V lost 6 bases to trimming and J lost 4 bases; unmatched junction nucleotides: 11. This CDR3 is 16 amino acids long. The germline CDR1 and CDR2 sequences are SGHVS and FQNEAQ. CDR3 in DNA: TGTGCCAGCAGTCCAACGAGCGGGGGGGCCATAGAGACCCAGTACTTC. Translated, it gives CASSPTSGGAIETQYF.

In its sample, this clone was seen a few times. This chain connects TRBV11-2 to TRBJ1-3; D gene uncertain. The germline V gene encodes CDR1 SGHAT and CDR2 FQNNGV. The CDR3 is made up of 16 amino acids. Trimming removed 0 bases from V and 0 bases from J, with 9 bases in between. This CDR3 is CASSLDASFSGNTIYF. In DNA, the CDR3 is TGTGCCAGCAGCTTAGATGCCAGCTTCTCTGGAAACACCATATATTTT.

V gene TRBV10-3 combines with J gene TRBJ1-1; the match to TRBD1 covers 9 bases. Germline loops: CDR1 ENHRY, CDR2 SYGVKD. The CDR3 has 13 amino acids. Trimming took 8 bases from V and 1 from J; bases not matched to a gene: 2. The CDR3 DNA reads TGTGCCATCCGGACAGGGGAGAACACTGAAGCTTTCTTT. Amino acids: CAIRTGENTEAFF.

This sequence joins TRBV30 and TRBJ2-3, with 10 positions matching TRBD2. Germline CDR1 and CDR2: GTSNPN and SVGIG (reference sequence). Trimming took 5 bases from V and 4 from J; bases not matched to a gene: 3. CDR3 length equals 13 residues. The CDR3 spells CAWGLAVADTQYF. In DNA form, the CDR3 reads TGTGCCTGGGGACTAGCGGTGGCAGATACGCAGTATTTT.

The gene calls are TRBV2 and TRBJ1-2; D call uncertain. The CDR3 runs to 11 residues. The V gene's germline CDR1 is SNHLY and CDR2 FYNNEI. V shed 4 bases and J shed 6 bases, with 6 bases lying between them. The CDR3 bases are TGTGCCAGCAGTGGGGTTAATGGCTACACCTTC. Protein sequence: CASSGVNGYTF.

The chain is built from TRBV5-1 and TRBJ2-2, with a tentative D call TRBD2 (5 bases). The germline V gene encodes CDR1 SGHRS and CDR2 YFSETQ. CDR3 length equals 14 residues. Between the trimmed V and J ends, which lost 4 bases and 4 bases, there was a span of 11 bases. The CDR3 nucleotides are TGCGCCAGCAGCCTGGACGGAGGCACCGGGGAGCTGTTTTTT. Its protein is CASSLDGGTGELFF.

The count of this clone is one. The chain is built from TRBV9 and TRBJ1-2, with a possible D match to TRBD1 (5 bases). Trimming took 5 bases from V and 1 from J, leaving 12 bases between them. Germline V gene data show CDR1 as SGDLS and CDR2 as YYNGEE. CDR3 length: 14 amino acids. The CDR3 bases are TGTGCCAGCAGTGAAGACAGTATTAACTATGGCTACACCTTC. This sequence encodes CASSEDSINYGYTF.

CDR3 amino acids: CSVEVGYGEKLFF. The CDR3 DNA reads as TGCAGCGTTGAAGTAGGGTACGGTGAAAAACTGTTTTTT. This chain joins TRBV29-1 and TRBJ1-4, with no clear D. The CDR3 is made up of 13 amino acids. The V and J ends lost 1 base and 7 bases respectively, with 10 bases between them. Looked up from germline, CDR1 is SQVTM and CDR2 is ANQGSEA.

The chain couples TRBV6-1 to TRBJ1-3, with 8 bases matching TRBD1. This CDR3 has 14 amino acids. V lost 5 bases to trimming and J lost 3 bases; unmatched junction nucleotides: 3. The germline V gene encodes CDR1 MNHNS and CDR2 SASEGT. The CDR3, as DNA: TGTGCCAGCAGTCCCGACAGGGGTGGAAACACCATATATTTT. Amino acids: CASSPDRGGNTIYF.

This clone was recorded a few times. The rearrangement joins TRBV9 to TRBJ1-3, with D hard to call. Trimming left V 0 bases short and J 3 bases short, with 4 bases between. Germline V gene lookup returns CDR1 SGDLS and CDR2 YYNGEE. CDR3 size: 13 residues. CDR3 bases: TGTGCCAGCAGCGTAGGATTTGGAAACACCATATATTTT. This translates into CASSVGFGNTIYF.